This is a list of T cell receptor beta chains from one sample in a study of blood T cell repertoires in COVID-19. Clones were read by immunoSEQ multiplex PCR, and TCRdb kept only the in-frame ones, dropping some. The table lists roughly 140,000 clones, about nine tenths of them singletons. The specimen was peripheral blood. These receptors all come from a woman between 65 and 79 years old with acute or convalescent COVID-19. Each CDR3 is given with its conserved first and last residue. D genes are given only for firm matches. Size is stated for part of the rows, as once, few or many counts, or as a class when the clone is expanded.

>NA|TRBV14|TRBJ1-1|NA
TGTGCCAGCAGCTCGGTGGTGAACACTGAAGCTTTCTTT
CASSSVVNTEAFF
>TRBD1|TRBV6-5|TRBJ2-7|NA
TGTGCCAGCAGTTACAACAGGGGGTACTACGAGCAGTACTTC
CASSYNRGYYEQYF
>NA|TRBV10-2|TRBJ1-4|once
TGCGCCAGCTCGGGGGGGAGTCTTTCAACTAATGAAAAACTGTTTTTT
CASSGGSLSTNEKLFF
>TRBD1|TRBV27|TRBJ1-5|once
TGTGCCAGCAGCCGGGACAGACTTAGCAATCAGCCCCAGCATTTT
CASSRDRLSNQPQHF
>TRBD1|TRBV5-6|TRBJ2-7|NA
TGTGCCAGCAGTTGGGGGGACAGGGAATACGAGCAGTACTTC
CASSWGDREYEQYF
>NA|TRBV6-5|TRBJ1-1|once
TGTGCCAGCAGTTACTCCTCTCACAGGGCCGCTTTCTTT
CASSYSSHRAAFF
>TRBD1|TRBV16|TRBJ1-2|NA
TGTGCCAGCAGCCTATACCGGGACAGCGTCTATGGCTACACCTTC
CASSLYRDSVYGYTF
>TRBD2|TRBV4-3|TRBJ2-1|NA
TGCGCCAGCAGCCAAGATCTAATACCGGGACTAGCGGGGGGTTCAGGCAATGAGCAGTTCTTC
CASSQDLIPGLAGGSGNEQFF
>TRBD1|TRBV5-1|TRBJ1-4|NA
TGCGCCAGCAGCGGGGGAGGACAGGGCAATGAAAAACTGTTTTTT
CASSGGGQGNEKLFF
>TRBD1|TRBV5-1|TRBJ1-4|once
TGCGCCAGCAGCCCACACCCCCCGGGACAGGGAACTAATGAAAAACTGTTTTTT
CASSPHPPGQGTNEKLFF
>TRBD1|TRBV28|TRBJ1-2|NA
TGTGCCAGCAGTGGACCGGGACAGGGTAGCGAGGGATATGGCTACACCTTC
CASSGPGQGSEGYGYTF
>TRBD2|TRBV19|TRBJ2-2|NA
TGTGCCAGTAGTTCAACTCATAGCGGGCGTTCCACCGGGGAGCTGTTTTTT
CASSSTHSGRSTGELFF
>NA|TRBV18|TRBJ1-1|NA
TGTGCCAGCTCACCAAAGGGGAAGGACACTGAAGCTTTCTTT
CASSPKGKDTEAFF
>TRBD1|TRBV6-5|TRBJ1-1|NA
TGTGCCAGCATTTCGGGGATCCGGGACAGGGGAGCTTTCTTT
CASISGIRDRGAFF
>TRBD1|TRBV7-6|TRBJ1-4|NA
TGTGCCAGCAGCTTCGGACAGGGGACGGGTGAAAAACTGTTTTTT
CASSFGQGTGEKLFF
>NA|TRBV25-1|TRBJ1-4|NA
TGTGCCAGCAGTGAATATAGGGGGATGGGTGAAAAACTGTTTTTT
CASSEYRGMGEKLFF
>NA|TRBV5-6|TRBJ1-2|NA
TGTGCCAGCAGCTTGGGGGGAGGGAACTATGGCTACACCTTC
CASSLGGGNYGYTF
>TRBD1|TRBV11-1|TRBJ1-2|once
TGTGCCAGCAGCTGGGGGACAGCCGGGACTAACTATGGCTACACCTTC
CASSWGTAGTNYGYTF
>NA|TRBV12-3/TRBV12-4|TRBJ1-1|once
TGTGCCAGCAGCCGCTTACTAGAAGGTGAAGCTTTCTTT
CASSRLLEGEAFF
>TRBD1|TRBV4-3|TRBJ1-6|NA
TGCGCCAGCAGCGCCCGGGGACAGGGGGAGTCACCCCTCCACTTT
CASSARGQGESPLHF
>TRBD1|TRBV2|TRBJ1-1|NA
TGTGCCAGCAGTGTACAGGGGGCGTTGAACACTGAAGCTTTCTTT
CASSVQGALNTEAFF
>NA|TRBV19|TRBJ1-1|NA
TGTGCCAGTAGTTCGCGGGGCAGCTCTAGAGCTTTCTTT
CASSSRGSSRAFF
>TRBD1|TRBV5-8|TRBJ1-1|NA
TGTGCCAGCACCTTTTTGACAGGGGGCGCGACTGAAGCTTTCTTT
CASTFLTGGATEAFF
>NA|TRBV5-4|TRBJ1-1|once
TGTGCCAGCAGCTTTTTTGTGATCGGGGTAGCTTTCTTT
CASSFFVIGVAFF
>NA|TRBV7-9|TRBJ1-2|NA
TGTGCCAGCAGTCTCGAGTCGGGTGGCTACACCTTC
CASSLESGGYTF
>NA|TRBV24-1|TRBJ2-3|NA
TGTGCCACCAGTGATACAGTGGGACATCAGTATTTT
CATSDTVGHQYF
>NA|TRBV19|TRBJ1-6|NA
TGTGCCAGTATGGAGGGTAGCTCCTATAATTCACCCCTCCACTTT
CASMEGSSYNSPLHF
>NA|TRBV5-1|TRBJ1-4|NA
TGCGCCAGCAGCTTGACGGGACAAGTTAATGAAAAACTGTTTTTT
CASSLTGQVNEKLFF
>TRBD1|TRBV5-1|TRBJ2-3|NA
TGCGCCAGCAGCTTCATGGGACAGGCCCTGGTAGATACGCAGTATTTT
CASSFMGQALVDTQYF
>TRBD2|TRBV29-1|TRBJ2-1|NA
TGCAGCGTGAAGGGTTGGGTAGCGGGGATTTCCTACAATGAGCAGTTCTTC
CSVKGWVAGISYNEQFF
>TRBD2|TRBV7-8|TRBJ2-3|few
TGTGCCAGCAGCCCTAGGACTAGCGGGGGGAACCCAGATACGCAGTATTTT
CASSPRTSGGNPDTQYF
>TRBD2|TRBV3-1/TRBV3-2|TRBJ2-5|NA
TGTGCCAGCAGCCAAGTCCTGATAGCGGGGCAAGAGACCCAGTACTTC
CASSQVLIAGQETQYF
>NA|TRBV7-2|TRBJ1-1|NA
TGTGCCAGCAGCTGGAGTCCCTTGAACACTGAAGCTTTCTTT
CASSWSPLNTEAFF
>NA|TRBV18|TRBJ1-5|NA
TGTGCCAGCTCACCGGGCAGCCAGAATCAGCCCCAGCATTTT
CASSPGSQNQPQHF
>NA|TRBV12-3/TRBV12-4|TRBJ1-2|NA
TGTGCCAGCAGCCAGAGGTGGTCCTACACCTTC
CASSQRWSYTF
>TRBD1|TRBV28|TRBJ1-3|NA
TGTGCCAGCAGTTGGGACAGCTCTGGAAACACCATATATTTT
CASSWDSSGNTIYF
>TRBD1|TRBV19|TRBJ1-5|NA
TGTGCCAGTAGCCGAGACAGGGAAAGCAATCAGCCCCAGCATTTT
CASSRDRESNQPQHF
>NA|TRBV3-1/TRBV3-2|TRBJ1-1|NA
TGTGCCAGCAGCCAAGATTTGCCGGGTGAAGCTTTCTTT
CASSQDLPGEAFF
>NA|TRBV6-5|TRBJ1-6|NA
TGTGCCGCCCAAGGGGGATTGGCTTCACCCCTCCACTTT
CAAQGGLASPLHF
>TRBD1|TRBV7-8|TRBJ1-1|NA
TGTGCCAGCACCCGGCAGGGGGCGGGTGAAGCTTTCTTT
CASTRQGAGEAFF
>NA|TRBV6-2/TRBV6-3|TRBJ1-3|NA
TGTGCCAGCAGTTACTCGCGGACAGCGTTTGGAAACACCATATATTTT
CASSYSRTAFGNTIYF
>NA|TRBV30|TRBJ1-1|NA
TGTGCCTGGAGCAACCGGAGGGACACTGAAGCTTTCTTT
CAWSNRRDTEAFF
>NA|TRBV9|TRBJ1-1|NA
TGTGCCAGCAGCCCGGGCGGAGGGGCTATGAACACTGAAGCTTTCTTT
CASSPGGGAMNTEAFF
>NA|TRBV27|TRBJ2-7|NA
TGTGCCAGCAGTTTTTGTCTTTGCGAGCAGTACTTC
CASSFCLCEQYF
>TRBD1|TRBV10-2|TRBJ2-2|NA
TGCGCCAGCAGTACGACAGGGACGTCGAACACCGGGGAGCTGTTTTTT
CASSTTGTSNTGELFF
>NA|TRBV11-2|TRBJ1-2|NA
TGTGCCAGCAGCTCCGTGCAGGGTACCTATGGCTACACCTTC
CASSSVQGTYGYTF
>NA|TRBV7-9|TRBJ1-4|NA
TGTGCCAGCAGCTTTCCGGGGGCAACTAATGAAAAACTGTTTTTT
CASSFPGATNEKLFF
>TRBD1|TRBV6-4|TRBJ2-3|NA
TGTGCCAGCAGTCGGCAGGGGGGCACAGATACGCAGTATTTT
CASSRQGGTDTQYF
>TRBD2|TRBV2|TRBJ2-3|NA
TGTGCCAGCAGTCCTGGACTAGCGGGGGGGCTCGGCACAGATACGCAGTATTTT
CASSPGLAGGLGTDTQYF
>NA|TRBV4-2|TRBJ1-2|NA
TGTGCCAGCAGCCAAGGCCGACAAGCTAACTATGGCTACACCTTC
CASSQGRQANYGYTF
>NA|TRBV4-1|TRBJ1-6|NA
TGCGCCAGCAGCCACGGACCGGGGGTGGATAATTCACCCCTCCACTTT
CASSHGPGVDNSPLHF
>NA|TRBV4-3|TRBJ2-7|NA
TGCGCCAGCAGCCAAGTCCCACGGGGAAACGAGCAGTACTTC
CASSQVPRGNEQYF
>NA|TRBV5-1|TRBJ1-1|NA
TGCGCCAGCAGCTTGGTATCAGGGAACACTGAAGCTTTCTTT
CASSLVSGNTEAFF
>TRBD1|TRBV4-2|TRBJ2-1|NA
TGTGCCAGCAGCCAACGGGACAGAACCTACAATGAGCAGTTCTTC
CASSQRDRTYNEQFF
>TRBD1|TRBV6-2/TRBV6-3|TRBJ1-5|NA
TGTGCCAGCACCCCAGGGGGCGCGGGCAATCAGCCCCAGCATTTT
CASTPGGAGNQPQHF
>TRBD2|TRBV28|TRBJ2-5|NA
TGTGCCAGCAGTTTCTCCTGGCGGGGGGGCGTCGCCATGTTCTCAGAGACCCAGTACTTC
CASSFSWRGGVAMFSETQYF
>NA|TRBV6-5|TRBJ1-1|NA
TGTGCCAGCGTTCCCCGGAGGAACACTGAAGCTTTCTTT
CASVPRRNTEAFF
>NA|TRBV5-1|TRBJ1-1|NA
TGCGCCAGCACCATCCTACCTGATCAGCGAAACACTGAAGCTTTCTTT
CASTILPDQRNTEAFF
>NA|TRBV19|TRBJ2-4|NA
TGTGCCAGTACAGGCCCAGGGGCGAACATTCAGTACTTC
CASTGPGANIQYF
>TRBD1|TRBV28|TRBJ1-5|NA
TGTGCCAGTTACGGGACAGGGGGTCGGTGGTATCAGCCCCAGCATTTT
CASYGTGGRWYQPQHF